The 6 T cell receptor beta chains reported below all come from one sample, sequenced in a study of blood T cell repertoires in COVID-19. Only in-frame clones appear in the TCRdb table, and some are missing; sequencing was by immunoSEQ multiplex PCR. The data contain 200,000 to 250,000 clones, over 80% of them singletons. Material: peripheral blood. Receptor source: a man under 40 with COVID-19, enrolled during active disease.

Worth noting for this clone: Other DNA variants within this sample encode the same CDR3. The chain has TRBV11-2 and TRBJ1-1; D gene uncertain. Germline CDR1 SGHAT, CDR2 FQNNGV. Trimming stripped 0 bases from V and 4 bases from J, with 6 bases between. The CDR3 has 13 amino acids. CDR3: CASSLDPGTEAFF. In DNA form, the CDR3 reads TGTGCCAGCAGCTTAGATCCGGGCACTGAAGCTTTCTTT.

This clone showed up just once. V gene TRBV27 combines with J gene TRBJ1-1, with unresolved D. Germline assignment: CDR1 MNHEY and CDR2 SMNVEV (reference sequence). The CDR3 spans 14 residues. The germline V and J ends were trimmed by 2 bases and 0 bases, with 7 bases remaining between them. The CDR3 DNA is TGTGCCAGCAGTTTAAGAGGTGTGAACACTGAAGCTTTCTTT. It encodes CASSLRGVNTEAFF.

The chain couples TRBV7-8 to TRBJ1-1, with a tentative D call TRBD1 (5 bases). The CDR3 extends over 14 amino acids. With 5 bases removed from V and 0 bases from J, the gap between germline ends came to 10 bases. CDR1 and CDR2 (germline): SGHVS, FQNEAQ. The CDR3 nucleotides are TGTGCCAGCAGCATTGGACAATTGAACACTGAAGCTTTCTTT. It translates to CASSIGQLNTEAFF.

The chain links TRBV10-3 to TRBJ2-7; no clear D gene. Per germline, CDR1 ENHRY and CDR2 SYGVKD. Deletions cut 2 bases from V and 3 bases from J, with 11 bases between. This CDR3 spans 14 amino acids. The CDR3 bases are TGTGCCATCAGTGAGCGAGGCGAAAGCTACGAGCAGTACTTC. This codes for CAISERGESYEQYF.

The rearrangement links TRBV6-2 or TRBV6-3 to TRBJ1-6; 10 bases are a match to TRBD1. There are 17 residues in the CDR3. Per the germline V gene, CDR1 is MNHEY and CDR2 is SVGEGT. The V and J ends lost 4 bases and 7 bases, in that order; junction bases with no gene match: 10. CDR3 sequence reads: CASSSLGRTGGNSPLHF. CDR3 bases: TGTGCCAGCAGTTCGCTGGGTAGGACAGGGGGGAATTCACCCCTCCACTTT.

This chain connects TRBV21-1 to TRBJ2-5; the table names TRBD1, a call not compared with the DNA. TRBV21-1 is a known pseudogene. This CDR3 contains 14 residues. The CDR3 nucleotides are TGTGCCAGCAGGGACAGGAGGACGAAAGAGACCCAGTACTTC. It is translated as CASRDRRTKETQYF.